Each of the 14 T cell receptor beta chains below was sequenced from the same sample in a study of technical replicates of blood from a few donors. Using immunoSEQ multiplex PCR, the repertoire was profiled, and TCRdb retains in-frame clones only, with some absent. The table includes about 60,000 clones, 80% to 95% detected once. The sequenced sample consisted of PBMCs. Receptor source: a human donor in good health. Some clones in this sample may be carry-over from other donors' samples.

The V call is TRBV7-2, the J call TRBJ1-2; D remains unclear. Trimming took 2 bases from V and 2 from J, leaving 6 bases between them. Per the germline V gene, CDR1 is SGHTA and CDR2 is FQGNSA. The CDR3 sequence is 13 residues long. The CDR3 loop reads CASSLTRNYGYTF. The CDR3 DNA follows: TGTGCCAGCAGCTTAACCAGAAACTATGGCTACACCTTC.

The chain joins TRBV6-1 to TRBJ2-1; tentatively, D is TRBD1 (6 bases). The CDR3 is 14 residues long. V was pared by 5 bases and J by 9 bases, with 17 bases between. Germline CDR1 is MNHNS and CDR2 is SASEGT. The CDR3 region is CASSFGTQQGEQFF. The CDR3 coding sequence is TGTGCCAGCAGTTTCGGGACCCAACAGGGTGAGCAGTTCTTC.

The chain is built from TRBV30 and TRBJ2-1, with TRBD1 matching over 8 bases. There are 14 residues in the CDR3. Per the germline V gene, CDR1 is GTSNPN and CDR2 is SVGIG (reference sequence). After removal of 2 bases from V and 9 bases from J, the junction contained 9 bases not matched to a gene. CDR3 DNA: TGTGCCTGGAGTACAGGACAGGGCATGGGTGAGCAGTTCTTC. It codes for CAWSTGQGMGEQFF.

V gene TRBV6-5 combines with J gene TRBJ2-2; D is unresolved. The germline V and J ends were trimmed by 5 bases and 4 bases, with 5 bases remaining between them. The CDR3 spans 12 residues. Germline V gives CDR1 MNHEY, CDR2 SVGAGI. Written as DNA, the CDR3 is TGTGCCAGCAGTCTACCCACCGGGGAGCTGTTTTTT. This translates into CASSLPTGELFF.

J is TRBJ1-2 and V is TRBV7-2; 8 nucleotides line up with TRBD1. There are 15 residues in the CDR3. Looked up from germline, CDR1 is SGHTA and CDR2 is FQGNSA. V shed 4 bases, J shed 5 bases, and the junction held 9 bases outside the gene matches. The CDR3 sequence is CASSSRLGQGYGYTF. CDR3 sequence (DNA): TGTGCCAGCAGCTCGCGCCTCGGACAGGGTTATGGCTACACCTTC.

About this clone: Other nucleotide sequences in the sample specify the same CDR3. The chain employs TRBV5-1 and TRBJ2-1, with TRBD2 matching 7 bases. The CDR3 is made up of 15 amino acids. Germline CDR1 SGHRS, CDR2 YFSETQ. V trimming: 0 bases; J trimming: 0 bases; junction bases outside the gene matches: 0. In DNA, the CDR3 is TGCGCCAGCAGCTTGGGCGGGGGCTCCTACAATGAGCAGTTCTTC. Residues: CASSLGGGSYNEQFF.

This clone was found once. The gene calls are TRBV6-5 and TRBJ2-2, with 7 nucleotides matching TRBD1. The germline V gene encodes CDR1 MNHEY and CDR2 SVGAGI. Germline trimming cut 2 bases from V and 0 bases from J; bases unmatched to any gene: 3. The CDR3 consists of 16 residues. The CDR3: CASSYQGQTNTGELFF. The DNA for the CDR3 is TGTGCCAGCAGTTACCAGGGACAGACGAACACCGGGGAGCTGTTTTTT.

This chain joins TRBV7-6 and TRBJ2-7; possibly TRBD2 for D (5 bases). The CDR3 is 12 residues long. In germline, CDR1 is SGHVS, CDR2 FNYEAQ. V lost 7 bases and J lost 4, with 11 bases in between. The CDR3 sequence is CASTQPGYEQYF. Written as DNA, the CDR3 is TGTGCCAGCACGCAACCGGGGTACGAGCAGTACTTC.

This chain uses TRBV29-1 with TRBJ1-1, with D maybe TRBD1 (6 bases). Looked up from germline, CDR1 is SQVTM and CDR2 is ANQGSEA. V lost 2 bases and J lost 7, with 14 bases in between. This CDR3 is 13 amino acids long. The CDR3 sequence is CSVELGGGLEAFF. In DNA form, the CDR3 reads TGCAGCGTTGAACTAGGGGGGGGGCTTGAAGCTTTCTTT. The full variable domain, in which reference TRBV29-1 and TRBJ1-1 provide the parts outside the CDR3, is SAVISQKPSRDICQRGTSLTIQCQVDSQVTMMFWYRQQPGQSLTLIATANQGSEATYESGFVIDKFPISRPNLTFSTLTVSNMSPEDSSIYLCSVELGGGLEAFFGQGTRLTVV.

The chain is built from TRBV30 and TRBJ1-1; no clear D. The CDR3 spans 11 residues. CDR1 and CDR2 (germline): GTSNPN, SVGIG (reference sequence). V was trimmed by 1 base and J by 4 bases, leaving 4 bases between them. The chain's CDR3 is CAWSASTEAFF. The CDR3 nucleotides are TGTGCCTGGAGTGCGTCCACTGAAGCTTTCTTT.

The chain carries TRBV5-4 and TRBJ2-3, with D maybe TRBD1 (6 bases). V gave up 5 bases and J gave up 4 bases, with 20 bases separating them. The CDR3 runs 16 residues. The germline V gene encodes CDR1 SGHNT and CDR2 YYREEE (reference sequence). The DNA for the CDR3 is TGTGCCAGCAGGGAAGGGGGTCGTCGGGATGCAGATACGCAGTATTTT. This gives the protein CASREGGRRDADTQYF.

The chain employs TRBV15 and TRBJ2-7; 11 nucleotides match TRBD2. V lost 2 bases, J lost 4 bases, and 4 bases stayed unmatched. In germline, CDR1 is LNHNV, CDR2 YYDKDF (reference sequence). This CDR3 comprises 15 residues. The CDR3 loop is CATSRTSGSVYEQYF. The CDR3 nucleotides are TGTGCCACCAGCAGAACTAGCGGGAGCGTATACGAGCAGTACTTC.

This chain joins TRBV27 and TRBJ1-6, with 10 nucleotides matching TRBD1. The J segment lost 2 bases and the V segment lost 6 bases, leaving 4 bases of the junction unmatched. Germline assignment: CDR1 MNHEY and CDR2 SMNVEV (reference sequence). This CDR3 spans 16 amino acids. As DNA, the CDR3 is TGTGCCAGCAGACGGGGACAGGGGACCTATAATTCACCCCTCCACTTT. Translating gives CASRRGQGTYNSPLHF.

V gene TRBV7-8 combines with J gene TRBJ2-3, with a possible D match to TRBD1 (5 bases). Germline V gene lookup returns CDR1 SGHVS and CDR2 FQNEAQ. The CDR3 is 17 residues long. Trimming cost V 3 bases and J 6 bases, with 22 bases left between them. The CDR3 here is CASSLGFRALYLDTQYF. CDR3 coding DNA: TGTGCCAGCAGCTTGGGCTTCAGGGCCCTGTACCTGGATACGCAGTATTTT.